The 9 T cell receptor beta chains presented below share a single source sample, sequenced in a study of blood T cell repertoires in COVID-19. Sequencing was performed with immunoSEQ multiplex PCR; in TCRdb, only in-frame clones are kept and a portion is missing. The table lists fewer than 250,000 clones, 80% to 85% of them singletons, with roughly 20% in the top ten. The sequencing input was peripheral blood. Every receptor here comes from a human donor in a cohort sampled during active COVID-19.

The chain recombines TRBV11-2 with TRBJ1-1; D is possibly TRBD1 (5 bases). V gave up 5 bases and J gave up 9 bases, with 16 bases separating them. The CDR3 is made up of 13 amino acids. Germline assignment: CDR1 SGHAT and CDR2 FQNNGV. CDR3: CASSPGGVGQAFF. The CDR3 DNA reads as TGTGCCAGCAGCCCCGGGGGGGTTGGGCAAGCTTTCTTT.

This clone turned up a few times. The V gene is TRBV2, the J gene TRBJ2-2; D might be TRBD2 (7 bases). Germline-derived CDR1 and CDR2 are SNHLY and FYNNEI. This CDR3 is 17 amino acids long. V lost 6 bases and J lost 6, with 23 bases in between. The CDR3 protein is CASRTGGSLLVAGELFF. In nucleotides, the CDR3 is TGTGCCAGCAGGACAGGCGGGAGTTTATTAGTCGCCGGGGAGCTGTTTTTT.

In nucleotides, the CDR3 is TGTGCCAGCAGCGCGGGGGCCACACAGGGGACCTACGAGCAGTACTTC. This translates into CASSAGATQGTYEQYF. This chain joins TRBV9 and TRBJ2-7; D perhaps matches TRBD1 (7 bases). CDR1 is SGDLS and CDR2 is YYNGEE in the germline V gene. The CDR3 totals 16 residues. Trimming removed 3 bases at V and 2 bases at J, with 18 bases between.

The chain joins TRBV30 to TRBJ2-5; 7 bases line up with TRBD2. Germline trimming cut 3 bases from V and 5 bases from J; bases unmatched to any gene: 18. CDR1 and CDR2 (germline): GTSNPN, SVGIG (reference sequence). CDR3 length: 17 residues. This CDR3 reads CAWRKVRGRDLQETQYF. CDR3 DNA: TGTGCCTGGAGGAAAGTCCGGGGGAGGGACCTACAGGAGACCCAGTACTTC.

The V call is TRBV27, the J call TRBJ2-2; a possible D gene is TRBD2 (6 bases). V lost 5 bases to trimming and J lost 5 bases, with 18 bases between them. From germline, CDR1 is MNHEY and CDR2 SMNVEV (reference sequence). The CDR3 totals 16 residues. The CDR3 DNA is TGTGCCAGCAGTACCCCGGCGGGACGAGGTACCGGGGAGCTGTTTTTT. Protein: CASSTPAGRGTGELFF.

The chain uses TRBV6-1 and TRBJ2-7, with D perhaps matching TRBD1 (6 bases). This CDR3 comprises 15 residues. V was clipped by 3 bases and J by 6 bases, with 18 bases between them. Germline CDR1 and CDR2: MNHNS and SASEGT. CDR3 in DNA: TGTGCCAGCAGTGATGGCTTCGAGGGGGTTGGCGAGCAGTACGTC. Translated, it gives CASSDGFEGVGEQYV.

CDR3 DNA: TGTGCCAGCAGCGTAGGAAAGGGACAGGGACCGGGTTTTTCGCAGTATTTT. Protein: CASSVGKGQGPGFSQYF. The V and J genes are TRBV9 and TRBJ2-3, with 9 bases fitting TRBD1. Germline lookup yields CDR1 SGDLS and CDR2 YYNGEE. The CDR3 covers 17 residues. V lost 0 bases, J lost 10 bases, and 15 bases stayed unmatched.

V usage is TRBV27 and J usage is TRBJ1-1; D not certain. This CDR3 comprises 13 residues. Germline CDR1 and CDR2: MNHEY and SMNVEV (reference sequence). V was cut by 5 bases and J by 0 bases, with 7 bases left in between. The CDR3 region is CASSPSLNTEAFF. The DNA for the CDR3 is TGTGCCAGCAGTCCCAGTCTGAACACTGAAGCTTTCTTT.

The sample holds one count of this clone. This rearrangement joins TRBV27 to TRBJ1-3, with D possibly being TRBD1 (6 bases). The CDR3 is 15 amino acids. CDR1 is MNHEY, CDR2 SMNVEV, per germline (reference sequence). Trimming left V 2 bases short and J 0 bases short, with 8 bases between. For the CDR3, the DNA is TGTGCCAGCAGTTTAGACAGGAACTCTGGAAACACCATATATTTT. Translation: CASSLDRNSGNTIYF.